These 27 T cell receptor beta chains were all obtained from the same sample, sequenced in a study of blood T cell repertoires in COVID-19. The assay was immunoSEQ multiplex PCR, and TCRdb's table has in-frame clones only and misses some. Found here are fewer than 350,000 clones, 88% of them singletons; the top ten hold approximately 1%. The material sequenced was PBMCs or T cells enriched from blood (not recorded which). The receptors were gathered from a woman in her twenties or thirties who had been exposed to COVID-19.

The genes are TRBV1 and TRBJ1-5; the table gives TRBD1 as D, unverified against the DNA. TRBV1 is recorded as a pseudogene. The CDR3 has 17 amino acids. The CDR3 DNA is TGCACCAGCAGCCAAGATAAGAGACAGATACGCGATCAGCCCCAGCATTTT. Encoded protein: CTSSQDKRQIRDQPQHF.

This chain links TRBV14 with TRBJ2-5, with a weak D call TRBD2 (5 bases). The germline CDR1 and CDR2 sequences are SGHDN and FVKESK. The V end lost 0 bases, the J end lost 3 bases, and 20 bases lay between the germline ends. The CDR3 loop spans 18 amino acids. DNA of the CDR3: TGTGCCAGCAGCCAAGATTACCTCCTGGACTGGATGAAAGAGACCCAGTACTTC. Translated, it gives CASSQDYLLDWMKETQYF.

The V and J genes are TRBV19 and TRBJ1-2; D may be TRBD1 (6 bases). V shed 6 bases and J shed 6 bases, with 20 bases lying between them. The CDR3 has 15 residues. Germline V gene lookup returns CDR1 LNHDA and CDR2 SQIVND (reference sequence). Here the CDR3 DNA reads TGTGCCAGTAGACGACTCGACCAGGGGCGGGATGGCTACACCTTC. Its translation is CASRRLDQGRDGYTF.

The chain joins TRBV19 to TRBJ2-7, with 7 bases fitting TRBD2. The ends lost 3 bases at V and 7 bases at J; junction bases unmatched: 6. The CDR3 loop spans 13 amino acids. From germline, CDR1 is LNHDA and CDR2 SQIVND (reference sequence). This CDR3 is CASSISSGLEQYF. As DNA, the CDR3 is TGTGCCAGTAGTATCTCTAGCGGTCTAGAGCAGTACTTC.

The chain combines TRBV7-2 with TRBJ1-5, with D maybe TRBD1 (6 bases). Germline V gene sequence: CDR1 SGHTA, CDR2 FQGNSA. The V end was cut by 5 bases, the J end by 6 bases, with 11 bases between. This CDR3 is 13 amino acids long. CDR3 protein: CASSPTGIQPQHF. The CDR3 bases are TGTGCCAGCAGCCCTACAGGGATTCAGCCCCAGCATTTT.

The J gene is TRBJ1-2, the V gene TRBV7-9; possible D gene TRBD1, 6 bases. In germline, CDR1 is SEHNR, CDR2 FQNEAQ (reference sequence). This CDR3 has 15 residues. Trimming cost V 1 base and J 8 bases, with 17 bases left between them. The CDR3 here is CASSLGRGATGGYTF. CDR3 nucleotides: TGTGCCAGCAGCTTAGGCCGGGGGGCAACTGGAGGCTACACCTTC.

The CDR3 reads CASSVGGSLNYGYTF. DNA for the CDR3: TGTGCCAGCAGCGTAGGGGGCAGCCTTAACTATGGCTACACCTTC. The chain joins TRBV9 to TRBJ1-2, with D tentatively TRBD1 (5 bases). CDR3 length equals 15 residues. In germline, CDR1 is SGDLS, CDR2 YYNGEE. Trimming stripped 0 bases from V and 1 base from J, with 10 bases between.

The V gene is TRBV28, the J gene TRBJ1-5, with no clear D. The germline V and J ends were trimmed by 6 bases and 4 bases, with 7 bases remaining between them. Germline CDR1 and CDR2: MDHEN and SYDVKM. This CDR3 is built from 12 residues. The CDR3 nucleotides are TGTGCCAGCAGGATAGCAAATCAGCCCCAGCATTTT. Residues: CASRIANQPQHF.

Written as DNA, the CDR3 is TGTGCCAGTTCTCCGGGGAGGGGCGCGGGTGGCTACACCTTC. Encoded protein: CASSPGRGAGGYTF. The gene calls are TRBV6-6 and TRBJ1-2; D may be TRBD1 (5 bases). CDR3 length: 14 amino acids. V was clipped by 9 bases and J by 7 bases, with 21 bases between them. CDR1 and CDR2 from the germline V gene are MNHNY and SVGAGI (reference sequence).

The chain combines TRBV7-9 with TRBJ1-5; D gene uncertain. Trimming removed 1 base at V and 2 bases at J, with 6 bases between. The CDR3 totals 14 residues. Germline loops: CDR1 SEHNR, CDR2 FQNEAQ (reference sequence). CDR3 DNA sequence: TGTGCCAGCAGCTTAGTAGAAGGCAATCAGCCCCAGCATTTT. Translated, it gives CASSLVEGNQPQHF.

CDR3 sequence reads: CASSVRWAANTEAFF. The CDR3 DNA follows: TGTGCCAGCAGCGTACGGTGGGCAGCGAACACTGAAGCTTTCTTT. The rearrangement joins TRBV28 to TRBJ1-1; D unresolved. Deletions cut 6 bases from V and 1 base from J, with 15 bases between. The CDR3 extends over 15 amino acids. Germline lookup yields CDR1 MDHEN and CDR2 SYDVKM.

In this sample, this clone turned up a few times. V is TRBV19 and J is TRBJ2-3; D gene ambiguous. Germline loops: CDR1 LNHDA, CDR2 SQIVND (reference sequence). CDR3 length equals 14 residues. Trimming stripped 7 bases from V and 5 bases from J, with 16 bases between. The CDR3 reads CASTSDLMGDTQYF. The DNA of the CDR3 is TGTGCCAGTACCTCTGACTTGATGGGAGATACGCAGTATTTT.

The chain employs TRBV18 and TRBJ1-2; D not certain. The CDR3 has 15 residues. Germline V gene sequence: CDR1 KGHSH, CDR2 LQKENI. Trimming pared 1 base from V and 0 bases from J, leaving 9 bases between. CDR3 DNA: TGTGCCAGCTCACCACAGGCGGATTCTAACTATGGCTACACCTTC. Translated, it gives CASSPQADSNYGYTF.

V is TRBV2 and J is TRBJ2-2; D is perhaps TRBD2 (6 bases). CDR1 and CDR2 (germline): SNHLY, FYNNEI. This CDR3 contains 14 residues. Trimming stripped 1 base from V and 5 bases from J, with 8 bases between. The CDR3 nucleotides read TGTGCCAGCAGTGAAGGGGGGGTAACCGGGGAGCTGTTTTTT. This translates into CASSEGGVTGELFF.

The V gene is TRBV11-1, the J gene TRBJ1-1; TRBD1 matches 12 bases. Germline CDR1 and CDR2: SGHAT and FQDESV (reference sequence). The ends lost 5 bases at V and 4 bases at J; junction bases unmatched: 8. The CDR3 runs 16 residues. CDR3 protein: CASSPRDRGQVTEAFF. CDR3 coding DNA: TGTGCCAGCAGCCCCCGGGACAGGGGGCAGGTCACTGAAGCTTTCTTT.

This chain connects TRBV7-9 to TRBJ1-4; 11 nucleotides match TRBD1. Losses at the gene ends were 6 bases for V and 1 base for J; bases not matched to a gene: 4. Germline V gene sequence: CDR1 SEHNR, CDR2 FQNEAQ (reference sequence). The CDR3 loop spans 16 amino acids. CDR3: CASSWDRGITNEKLFF. As DNA, the CDR3 is TGTGCCAGCAGTTGGGACAGGGGGATAACTAATGAAAAACTGTTTTTT.

The chain joins TRBV29-1 to TRBJ2-1, with TRBD2 matching 7 bases. CDR3 length: 12 residues. Germline V gives CDR1 SQVTM, CDR2 ANQGSEA. CDR3 DNA: TGCAGGGTTCTAGCGGAAACTAATGAGCAGTTCTTC. Translated, it gives CRVLAETNEQFF.

The rearrangement links TRBV27 to TRBJ1-5; TRBD1 aligns across 9 bases. V was pared by 6 bases and J by 3 bases, with 3 bases of the junction left unmatched. The germline V gene encodes CDR1 MNHEY and CDR2 SMNVEV (reference sequence). The length of the CDR3 is 14 residues. The CDR3 loop reads CASSTQGANQPQHF. For the CDR3, the DNA is TGTGCCAGCAGCACACAGGGGGCCAATCAGCCCCAGCATTTT.

The chain joins TRBV5-1 to TRBJ2-1, with D tentatively TRBD2 (6 bases). V gave up 1 base and J gave up 5 bases, with 10 bases separating them. Looked up from germline, CDR1 is SGHRS and CDR2 is YFSETQ. The CDR3 sequence is 14 residues long. The CDR3 DNA is TGCGCCAGCAGCTTGTGGAGGGAAGACAATGAGCAGTTCTTC. This codes for CASSLWREDNEQFF.

The rearrangement uses TRBV28 and TRBJ2-7; D possibly corresponds to TRBD2 (5 bases). Between the trimmed V and J ends, which lost 8 bases and 0 bases, there was a span of 14 bases. This CDR3 contains 14 residues. Germline V lookup: CDR1 MDHEN, CDR2 SYDVKM. The CDR3 DNA follows: TGTGCCAGCGGAGGCCTTCAGAGCTCCTACGAGCAGTACTTC. Translated, it gives CASGGLQSSYEQYF.

This chain uses TRBV4-1 with TRBJ1-2; no reliable D call. V dropped 0 bases and J dropped 4 bases, with 9 bases sitting between them. Germline assignment: CDR1 MGHRA and CDR2 YSYEKL. This CDR3 is 14 amino acids long. CDR3 in amino acids: CASSQEASVYGYTF. The DNA for the CDR3 is TGCGCCAGCAGCCAAGAAGCGAGCGTCTATGGCTACACCTTC.

This chain joins TRBV21-1 and TRBJ2-7; the table's TRBD1 call for D was not verified on the DNA. TRBV21-1 is termed a pseudogene. CDR3 length: 15 residues. CDR3 coding DNA: TGTGCCAGCAGCAAAGGTGGGACAGAGCCCTACGAGCAGTACTTC. Its translation is CASSKGGTEPYEQYF.

The genes are TRBV6-1 and TRBJ2-2; the match to TRBD2 covers 8 bases. V lost 0 bases to trimming and J lost 0 bases; unmatched junction nucleotides: 9. The CDR3 extends over 19 amino acids. Per germline, CDR1 MNHNS and CDR2 SASEGT. The CDR3 coding sequence is TGTGCCAGCAGTGAAGCGCTTATCCTAGCGGGCTCGAACACCGGGGAGCTGTTTTTT. This translates into CASSEALILAGSNTGELFF.

A single count supports this clone. V gene TRBV28 combines with J gene TRBJ1-1, with D uncertain. CDR3 size: 14 residues. Per the germline V gene, CDR1 is MDHEN and CDR2 is SYDVKM. V was trimmed by 4 bases and J by 0 bases, leaving 9 bases between them. The CDR3 DNA reads TGTGCCAGCAGTTGGAAGGAGATGAACACTGAAGCTTTCTTT. Translated: CASSWKEMNTEAFF.

The chain carries TRBV29-1 and TRBJ2-5, with 11 bases identical to TRBD2. Germline loops: CDR1 SQVTM, CDR2 ANQGSEA. The V segment lost 7 bases and the J segment 4 bases; nucleotides outside the gene matches: 8. The CDR3 has 14 residues. The CDR3 protein is CSGILAGAGETQYF. CDR3 DNA: TGCAGCGGGATACTAGCGGGGGCGGGAGAGACCCAGTACTTC.

This clone was seen more than once but under ten times. The chain combines TRBV28 with TRBJ2-7; 8 nucleotides match TRBD2. V lost 6 bases and J lost 0; bases outside the gene matches: 7. The CDR3 is 15 amino acids. Germline CDR1 and CDR2: MDHEN and SYDVKM. The CDR3 coding sequence is TGTGCCAGCAGCGGTATTAGCGGGAACTCCTACGAGCAGTACTTC. The encoded protein is CASSGISGNSYEQYF.

This clone was found once. The chain combines TRBV7-3 with TRBJ2-3; 10 bases agree with TRBD1. V was pared by 5 bases and J by 6 bases, with 5 bases of the junction left unmatched. In germline, CDR1 is SGHTA, CDR2 FQGTGA. There are 14 residues in the CDR3. CDR3 sequence (DNA): TGTGCCAGCAGCCCAGACAGGGGGCTGGATACGCAGTATTTT. This translates into CASSPDRGLDTQYF.